Each of the 27 T cell receptor beta chains below was sequenced from the same sample in a study of T cell responses to AZD1222 COVID-19 vaccine (dated by TCRdb to about 2021). Read against the paper, the sample's time point label means: about 28 days (+/-7) after the second vaccine dose. Receptor amplification or capture employed the immunoSEQ multiplex PCR assay. Here the immuneACCESS table is served through TCRdb, limited to in-frame sequences with V and J called. Missing clones are a known gap in these copies; in checked studies unresolved V genes cover under half, and the rest lacks a known reason. The sample data list tens of thousands of clones, and about nine tenths of these were observed just once. Together, the top ten hold approximately 5.3% of the sample. The sample in question was peripheral blood, obtained 28 days after the second AZD1222 dose. All receptors come from an adult who received the AZD1222 COVID-19 vaccine.

This clone showed up just once. The chain has TRBV24-1 and TRBJ2-3; 15 positions match TRBD2. This CDR3 is 19 amino acids long. V lost 3 bases, J lost 1 base, and 7 bases stayed unmatched. Germline lookup yields CDR1 KGHDR and CDR2 SFDVKD. The CDR3: CATSDGLAGGPKGTDTQYF. The CDR3 bases are TGTGCCACCAGTGATGGACTAGCGGGGGGGCCGAAGGGCACAGATACGCAGTATTTT.

This clone was detected only a few times. This chain connects TRBV4-1 to TRBJ2-1, with TRBD2 matching over 7 bases. The CDR3 extends over 16 amino acids. V shed 1 base, J shed 0 bases, and the junction held 3 bases outside the gene matches. Germline assignment: CDR1 MGHRA and CDR2 YSYEKL. CDR3 protein: CASSQGSGVSYNEQFF. DNA of the CDR3: TGCGCCAGCAGCCAAGGAAGCGGGGTCTCCTACAATGAGCAGTTCTTC.

This clone has a handful of counts. The chain employs TRBV6-5 and TRBJ1-2; D might be TRBD1 (5 bases). CDR1 and CDR2 (germline): MNHEY, SVGAGI. The V end was cut by 0 bases, the J end by 6 bases, with 17 bases between. The CDR3 spans 16 residues. The CDR3 loop reads CASSYSGTVPGDGYTF. In nucleotides, the CDR3 is TGTGCCAGCAGTTACTCAGGGACGGTCCCTGGGGATGGCTACACCTTC.

This clone showed up just once. Distinct nucleotide sequences in the sample also encode this CDR3. V usage is TRBV21-1 and J usage is TRBJ1-5; the table's TRBD1 call for D was not verified on the DNA. TRBV21-1 is reported as a pseudogene. The CDR3 covers 18 residues. CDR3 in DNA: TGTGCCAGCCGACCCCCAGGACAGGCCCTTCGAAGCAATCAGCCCCAGCATTTT. This codes for CASRPPGQALRSNQPQHF.

The rearrangement links TRBV5-1 to TRBJ2-7, with 8 bases fitting TRBD1. The CDR3 extends over 15 amino acids. Germline CDR1 and CDR2: SGHRS and YFSETQ. V shed 0 bases and J 2 bases; nucleotides not matched to a gene: 4. The CDR3 DNA reads TGCGCCAGCAGCTTGGACGGACAGGGCCCCTACGAGCAGTACTTC. The encoded protein is CASSLDGQGPYEQYF.

The chain couples TRBV11-2 to TRBJ1-2, with D possibly TRBD1 on 5 matching bases. This CDR3 is 14 amino acids long. V dropped 5 bases and J dropped 4 bases, with 14 bases sitting between them. The germline gives CDR1 SGHAT, CDR2 FQNNGV. The CDR3 sequence is CASSPGGVGYGYTF. The CDR3 DNA follows: TGTGCCAGCAGCCCCGGGGGGGTGGGCTATGGCTACACCTTC.

This chain links TRBV11-3 with TRBJ2-7; 8 nucleotides match TRBD1. V dropped 6 bases and J dropped 2; count of bases not matched to a gene: 6. Looked up from germline, CDR1 is SGHNT and CDR2 is YENEEA. The CDR3 has 14 residues. This chain's CDR3 is CASSIRDRPYEQYF. DNA of the CDR3: TGTGCCAGCAGTATTCGGGACAGGCCCTACGAGCAGTACTTC.

The J gene is TRBJ1-2, the V gene TRBV27; tentatively, D is TRBD1 (6 bases). Germline CDR1 reads MNHEY; CDR2 reads SMNVEV (reference sequence). V was trimmed by 0 bases and J by 8 bases, leaving 16 bases between them. The CDR3 contains 15 residues. CDR3 nucleotide sequence: TGTGCCAGCAGTTTATCGGGGGGGGCCCGCCGGGGCTACACCTTC. Translating gives CASSLSGGARRGYTF.

The genes are TRBV5-1 and TRBJ1-6; possibly TRBD1 for D (6 bases). Germline V gives CDR1 SGHRS, CDR2 YFSETQ. The CDR3 contains 15 residues. V was shortened by 6 bases and J by 6 bases, with 16 bases between the two germline ends. As DNA, the CDR3 is TGCGCCAGCACCTCTGGACAGAAGTTTAATTCACCCCTCCACTTT. As protein: CASTSGQKFNSPLHF.

The chain joins TRBV19 to TRBJ1-6; 11 bases are shared with TRBD1. Germline-derived CDR1 and CDR2 are LNHDA and SQIVND (reference sequence). Trimming removed 5 bases from V and 4 bases from J; junction bases left unmatched: 7. This CDR3 contains 17 residues. The CDR3 DNA sequence: TGTGCCAGTAGTTCCGGACAGGGGGCGCGGTATAATTCACCCCTCCACTTT. Translated: CASSSGQGARYNSPLHF. Variable domain in full (rest from reference TRBV19 and TRBJ1-6): DGGITQSPKYLFRKEGQNVTLSCEQNLNHDAMYWYRQDPGQGLRLIYYSQIVNDFQKGDIAEGYSVSREKKESFPLTVTSAQKNPTAFYLCASSSGQGARYNSPLHFGNGTRLTVT.

This chain uses TRBV6-5 with TRBJ2-7; 9 bases fit TRBD1. V trimming: 0 bases; J trimming: 3 bases; junction bases outside the gene matches: 3. CDR3 length: 15 residues. The germline CDR1 and CDR2 sequences are MNHEY and SVGAGI. For the CDR3, the DNA is TGTGCCAGCAGTTACTCCGGGACAGGGCTCTACGAGCAGTACTTC. Protein sequence: CASSYSGTGLYEQYF.

The chain couples TRBV27 to TRBJ1-2; tentatively, D is TRBD1 (5 bases). The CDR3 runs 13 residues. V lost 5 bases and J lost 13, with 20 bases in between. Germline lookup yields CDR1 MNHEY and CDR2 SMNVEV (reference sequence). The CDR3, as DNA: TGTGCCAGCAGTCTAGAAACCGGGACTCCGTTCACCTTC. Translation gives CASSLETGTPFTF.

V gene TRBV3-1 (or the pseudogene TRBV3-2) combines with J gene TRBJ2-1, with a possible D match to TRBD1 (7 bases). The germline CDR1 and CDR2 sequences are LGHDT and YNNKEL (reference sequence). V gave up 9 bases and J gave up 5 bases, with 23 bases separating them. The CDR3 runs 16 residues. The CDR3 is CASGTVLGGDDNEQFF. The CDR3 DNA reads as TGTGCCAGTGGGACAGTCTTGGGAGGTGACGACAATGAGCAGTTCTTC.

Concerning this clone: The junction does not match germline at one end; this may be a read error. The chain links TRBV7-7 to TRBJ2-5; 7 positions agree with TRBD1. The CDR3 totals 16 residues. Germline-derived CDR1 and CDR2 are SSHAT and FNYEAQ (reference sequence). CDR3 protein: CASSLGGLQGTETQYF. Written as DNA, the CDR3 is TGTGCTAGCAGCTTAGGGGGCTTACAGGGGACGGAGACCCAGTACTTC. The full variable domain, completed using reference TRBV7-7 and TRBJ2-5, is GAGVSQSPRYKVTKRGQDVTLRCDPISSHATLYWYQQALGQGPEFLTYFNYEAQPDKSGLPSDRFSAERPEGSISTLTIQRTEQRDSAMYRCASSLGGLQGTETQYFGPGTRLLVL.

V and J are TRBV4-2 and TRBJ2-1; 10 nucleotides agree with TRBD2. The junction had 5 bases not matched to a gene; V was cut back by 4 bases and J by 5 bases. The CDR3 extends over 15 amino acids. Germline loops: CDR1 LGHNA, CDR2 YNFKEQ. Here the CDR3 reads CASSPGLADDNEQFF. CDR3 in DNA: TGTGCCAGCAGCCCCGGACTAGCGGATGACAATGAGCAGTTCTTC.

J is TRBJ1-2 and V is TRBV4-2; 8 positions agree with TRBD1. Trimming took 0 bases from V and 4 from J; bases not matched to a gene: 4. Germline values: CDR1 LGHNA, CDR2 YNFKEQ. This CDR3 contains 15 residues. The CDR3 loop is CASSQDQGAAYGYTF. The CDR3 region has the DNA TGTGCCAGCAGCCAAGATCAGGGGGCGGCCTATGGCTACACCTTC.

V usage is TRBV7-3 and J usage is TRBJ1-1; no clear D gene. Germline V gene lookup returns CDR1 SGHTA and CDR2 FQGTGA. This CDR3 spans 15 amino acids. V was pared by 1 base and J by 2 bases, with 11 bases between. The CDR3 protein is CASSLSVAGNTEAFF. Here the CDR3 DNA reads TGTGCCAGCAGCTTAAGTGTAGCAGGAAACACTGAAGCTTTCTTT. Filled out from reference TRBV7-3 and TRBJ1-1, the complete variable domain reads GAGVSQTPSNKVTEKGKYVELRCDPISGHTALYWYRQSLGQGPEFLIYFQGTGAADDSGLPNDRFFAVRPEGSVSTLKIQRTERGDSAVYLCASSLSVAGNTEAFFGQGTRLTVV.

The V gene is TRBV25-1, the J gene TRBJ2-3; D possibly corresponds to TRBD2 (6 bases). Germline lookup yields CDR1 MGHDK and CDR2 SYGVNS. CDR3 size: 15 residues. Trimming took off 1 base at V and 4 bases at J, with 12 bases between the two ends. The CDR3 sequence: CASSESTSLSDTQYF. CDR3 bases: TGTGCCAGCAGTGAATCTACTAGCTTGTCAGATACGCAGTATTTT.

V and J are TRBV19 and TRBJ2-5; tentative D call: TRBD1 (6 bases). Trimming removed 5 bases at V and 2 bases at J, with 18 bases between. Germline V gives CDR1 LNHDA, CDR2 SQIVND (reference sequence). The CDR3 runs 16 residues. As DNA, the CDR3 is TGTGCCAGTAGTGCTCTTCCGGGACACCCTCAAGAGACCCAGTACTTC. Its translation: CASSALPGHPQETQYF.

This chain uses TRBV3-1 (or the pseudogene TRBV3-2) with TRBJ2-2; D is perhaps TRBD1 (5 bases). CDR1 LGHDT and CDR2 YNNKEL come from the germline V gene (reference sequence). The V gene lost 6 bases and the J gene lost 1 base, with 9 bases spanning the gap. The CDR3 covers 14 residues. The CDR3, as DNA: TGTGCCAGCAGATATACAGGGAACACCGGGGAGCTGTTTTTT. Its translation: CASRYTGNTGELFF.

The chain recombines TRBV29-1 with TRBJ2-1; 9 positions match TRBD1. The germline V gene encodes CDR1 SQVTM and CDR2 ANQGSEA. This CDR3 is built from 20 residues. Losses at the gene ends were 4 bases for V and 0 bases for J; bases not matched to a gene: 19. The CDR3 nucleotides read TGCAGCGTTGGGGAGTTGGGACAGGGATCACTTAAGCGCTCCTACAATGAGCAGTTCTTC. It encodes CSVGELGQGSLKRSYNEQFF.

J is TRBJ2-1 and V is TRBV12-3 or TRBV12-4; no clear D. The CDR3 covers 11 residues. The V end was cut by 4 bases, the J end by 9 bases, with 7 bases between. CDR3 sequence (DNA): TGTGCCAGCAGTTACGAGAGTGAGCAGTTCTTC. This translates into CASSYESEQFF.

The V gene is TRBV4-3, the J gene TRBJ1-4, with a possible D match to TRBD1 (5 bases). Trimming removed 1 base at V and 2 bases at J, with 11 bases between. The length of the CDR3 is 16 residues. Germline CDR1 is LGHNA and CDR2 is YSLEER. CDR3 nucleotide sequence: TGCGCCAGCAGCCAAGGGGGGTTGTCGACTAATGAAAAACTGTTTTTT. This sequence encodes CASSQGGLSTNEKLFF.

The V call is TRBV7-2, the J call TRBJ2-7; 9 positions agree with TRBD1. J lost 2 bases, V lost 5 bases, and 7 bases had no gene match. Germline V gene sequence: CDR1 SGHTA, CDR2 FQGNSA. The CDR3 loop spans 15 amino acids. The CDR3 loop reads CASSPDRDRAYEQYF. The DNA for the CDR3 is TGTGCCAGCAGCCCGGACCGGGACAGGGCCTACGAGCAGTACTTC.

J is TRBJ2-7 and V is TRBV6-2 or TRBV6-3; TRBD1 matches at 7 bases. Germline V CDR1 and CDR2: MNHEY, SVGEGT. V shed 0 bases, J shed 3 bases, and the junction held 5 bases outside the gene matches. The CDR3 covers 15 residues. CDR3: CASSYSWTGDYEQYF. CDR3 in DNA: TGTGCCAGCAGTTACTCTTGGACAGGAGACTACGAGCAGTACTTC.

V gene TRBV9 combines with J gene TRBJ2-7, with 9 nucleotides matching TRBD1. The V and J ends lost 2 bases and 2 bases, in that order; junction bases with no gene match: 8. The CDR3 runs 16 residues. Looked up from germline, CDR1 is SGDLS and CDR2 is YYNGEE. The CDR3 region is CASSVGGDRAPYEQYF. In DNA, the CDR3 is TGTGCCAGCAGCGTGGGAGGGGACAGGGCCCCCTACGAGCAGTACTTC.

The chain joins TRBV5-8 to TRBJ1-1, with D unclear. CDR1 and CDR2 (germline): SGHTS, YDEGEE. Trimming took 4 bases from V and 2 from J, leaving 6 bases between them. The CDR3 length is 12 residues. The CDR3 coding sequence is TGTGCCAGCAGCCGCGGAAACACTGAAGCTTTCTTT. Translating it yields CASSRGNTEAFF.